This T cell receptor beta chain was captured in a study of control samples from healthy donors and cancer patients. The protocol was immunoSEQ multiplex PCR, while the TCRdb copy is restricted to in-frame clones and leaves out a portion. The sample includes some 110,000 clones, roughly nine tenths of them seen just once. J gave up 1 base and V 6 bases, and 11 bases lay outside the gene matches. The CDR3 covers 16 residues. The germline V gene encodes CDR1 SGHAT and CDR2 FQDESV (reference sequence). The specimen was PBMCs. This clonotype was obtained from a woman between 45 and 65 years old with colorectal cancer. This chain connects TRBV11-1 to TRBJ1-2; 7 bases fit TRBD1. CDR3 amino acids: CASRSTTGQNNYGYTF. As DNA, the CDR3 is TGTGCCAGCAGATCGACAACGGGACAGAATAACTATGGCTACACCTTC.